These 21 T cell receptor beta chains came from one sample sequenced in a study of cytomegalovirus exposure and HLA in healthy donors. 60 Vbeta and 13 Jbeta primers were used in PCR. Sequenced by immunoSEQ multiplex PCR; TCRdb stores in-frame clones only, minus some. The data hold approximately 280,000 clones, with roughly 90% observed a single time. Sequencing was done on a sample of PBMCs. The receptor set was obtained from a young woman in good health and CMV-seronegative.

The chain joins TRBV11-3 to TRBJ2-3; D is ambiguous. This CDR3 spans 13 amino acids. V was pared by 2 bases and J by 2 bases, with 5 bases between. The V gene's germline CDR1 is SGHNT and CDR2 YENEEA. CDR3 sequence reads: CASSLWPTDTQYF. In nucleotides, the CDR3 is TGTGCCAGCAGCTTATGGCCCACAGATACGCAGTATTTT.

The chain couples TRBV7-8 to TRBJ2-1; 7 nucleotides match TRBD2. Losses at the gene ends were 5 bases for V and 7 bases for J; bases not matched to a gene: 8. The CDR3 runs to 14 residues. Per germline, CDR1 SGHVS and CDR2 FQNEAQ. In nucleotides, the CDR3 is TGTGCCAGCAGCCCCCGAGGGCGGGGGAATGAGCAGTTCTTC. Protein product: CASSPRGRGNEQFF.

The CDR3 nucleotides are TGCGCCAGCAGCTTAACGGCAGGGGGCTCGTACGAGCAGTACTTC. Amino acids: CASSLTAGGSYEQYF. The V gene is TRBV5-1, the J gene TRBJ2-7, with 8 bases that match TRBD1. This CDR3 region has 15 residues. V lost 2 bases to trimming and J lost 4 bases; unmatched junction nucleotides: 8. Germline V gene sequence: CDR1 SGHRS, CDR2 YFSETQ.

The chain employs TRBV4-2 and TRBJ2-5; maybe TRBD2 (5 bases). The CDR3 is made up of 15 amino acids. V was cut by 1 base and J by 5 bases, with 14 bases left in between. Germline V gives CDR1 LGHNA, CDR2 YNFKEQ. This chain's CDR3 is CASSQAPGMGETQYF. The CDR3 DNA sequence: TGTGCCAGCAGCCAAGCGCCGGGGATGGGCGAGACCCAGTACTTC.

The chain combines TRBV7-6 with TRBJ2-7, with TRBD2 matching over 7 bases. This CDR3 region has 14 residues. CDR1 is SGHVS, CDR2 FNYEAQ, per germline. The ends lost 5 bases at V and 3 bases at J; junction bases unmatched: 7. CDR3 DNA: TGTGCCAGCAGCCGCGACGCGGGGGTCTACGAGCAGTACTTC. Amino acids: CASSRDAGVYEQYF.

The rearrangement links TRBV6-6 to TRBJ1-2, with TRBD1 matching over 10 bases. V dropped 5 bases and J dropped 4; count of bases not matched to a gene: 4. CDR3 size: 14 residues. Germline lookup yields CDR1 MNHNY and CDR2 SVGAGI (reference sequence). This CDR3 reads CASSVRTGGYGYTF. The CDR3, as DNA: TGTGCCAGCAGTGTCAGGACAGGGGGCTATGGCTACACCTTC.

This chain's CDR3 is CASSLGIGQYTSGNTIYF. CDR3 coding DNA: TGTGCCAGCAGCTTAGGGATTGGGCAGTATACCTCTGGAAACACCATATATTTT. The V and J genes are TRBV11-2 and TRBJ1-3, with no clear D. This CDR3 comprises 18 residues. Germline V gene lookup returns CDR1 SGHAT and CDR2 FQNNGV. V gave up 1 base and J gave up 0 bases, with 16 bases separating them.

The chain uses TRBV19 and TRBJ2-2, with 10 bases fitting TRBD2. The germline V gene has CDR1 LNHDA and CDR2 SQIVND (reference sequence). The CDR3 has 15 amino acids. V lost 4 bases, J lost 5 bases, and 4 bases stayed unmatched. CDR3 in DNA: TGTGCCAGTAGTAAGCGGGGGGGCGGAACCGGGGAGCTGTTTTTT. This gives the protein CASSKRGGGTGELFF. Full variable domain (rest looked up from reference TRBV19 and TRBJ2-2): DGGITQSPKYLFRKEGQNVTLSCEQNLNHDAMYWYRQDPGQGLRLIYYSQIVNDFQKGDIAEGYSVSREKKESFPLTVTSAQKNPTAFYLCASSKRGGGTGELFFGEGSRLTVL.

The chain joins TRBV5-6 to TRBJ2-2; TRBD1 might be the D (5 bases). V was pared by 0 bases and J by 5 bases, with 14 bases between. Germline V gives CDR1 SGHDT, CDR2 YYEEEE. The CDR3 has 16 amino acids. CDR3 region: CASSLGFRARTGELFF. CDR3 in DNA: TGTGCCAGCAGCTTGGGATTCAGGGCTCGAACCGGGGAGCTGTTTTTT.

The sample holds a few counts of this clone. The gene calls are TRBV5-4 and TRBJ2-7, with D perhaps TRBD2 (5 bases). Germline values: CDR1 SGHNT, CDR2 YYREEE (reference sequence). The CDR3 has 16 amino acids. Trimming took off 2 bases at V and 2 bases at J, with 17 bases between the two ends. CDR3 sequence: CASSFWGRDFPYEQYF. The CDR3 DNA is TGTGCCAGCAGCTTTTGGGGTCGGGATTTCCCCTACGAGCAGTACTTC.

This clone was counted once. V gene TRBV11-1 combines with J gene TRBJ1-1; D is perhaps TRBD1 (5 bases). Germline lookup yields CDR1 SGHAT and CDR2 FQDESV (reference sequence). Trimming cost V 2 bases and J 4 bases, with 11 bases left between them. CDR3 length equals 14 residues. This chain's CDR3 is CASSLLGQVTEAFF. CDR3 coding DNA: TGTGCCAGCAGCTTACTGGGGCAGGTCACTGAAGCTTTCTTT. The full variable domain, in which reference TRBV11-1 and TRBJ1-1 provide the parts outside the CDR3, is EAEVAQSPRYKITEKSQAVAFWCDPISGHATLYWYRQILGQGPELLVQFQDESVVDDSQLPKDRFSAERLKGVDSTLKIQPAELGDSAMYLCASSLLGQVTEAFFGQGTRLTVV.

The rearrangement links TRBV7-9 to TRBJ1-3; no firm D call. Germline-derived CDR1 and CDR2 are SEHNR and FQNEAQ (reference sequence). The CDR3 is made up of 15 amino acids. Trimming cost V 6 bases and J 0 bases, with 12 bases left between them. The CDR3 nucleotides read TGTGCCAGCAGTTTCACAGCTTCCTCTGGAAACACCATATATTTT. Translation gives CASSFTASSGNTIYF.

The chain combines TRBV2 with TRBJ1-1; D is perhaps TRBD1 (6 bases). CDR3 length equals 16 residues. Looked up from germline, CDR1 is SNHLY and CDR2 is FYNNEI. Trimming removed 6 bases from V and 1 base from J, with 18 bases in between. CDR3 sequence (DNA): TGTGCCAGCAGGGAGCCACAACTACAGGGGAACACTGAAGCTTTCTTT. Amino acids: CASREPQLQGNTEAFF.

The rearrangement links TRBV11-3 to TRBJ1-1; weak D call: TRBD1 (6 bases). This CDR3 has 13 amino acids. Germline CDR1 SGHNT, CDR2 YENEEA. V dropped 1 base and J dropped 8 bases, with 11 bases sitting between them. The CDR3 sequence is CASSLALDREAFF. As DNA, the CDR3 is TGTGCCAGCAGCTTAGCCCTCGACAGGGAAGCTTTCTTT.

The chain couples TRBV18 to TRBJ1-1; tentatively, D is TRBD1 (5 bases). Trimming left V 2 bases short and J 1 base short, with 8 bases between. In germline, CDR1 is KGHSH, CDR2 LQKENI. The CDR3 is 14 residues long. The CDR3 loop is CASSPGGGNTEAFF. The CDR3 DNA reads TGTGCCAGCTCACCAGGCGGGGGGAACACTGAAGCTTTCTTT.

V and J are TRBV4-2 and TRBJ2-3, with D perhaps TRBD1 (5 bases). The CDR3 is made up of 16 amino acids. Germline values: CDR1 LGHNA, CDR2 YNFKEQ. V lost 1 base to trimming and J lost 1 base, with 12 bases between them. The CDR3 region has the DNA TGTGCCAGCAGCCAAGTTTCGGGCAGGGGCACAGATACGCAGTATTTT. It codes for CASSQVSGRGTDTQYF.

The CDR3 spells CASSVEGPSYEQYF. The CDR3 DNA is TGTGCCAGCAGTGTAGAGGGCCCCTCCTACGAGCAGTACTTC. The V and J genes are TRBV6-1 and TRBJ2-7; D might be TRBD2 (5 bases). V lost 4 bases to trimming and J lost 0 bases, with 10 bases between them. Per the germline V gene, CDR1 is MNHNS and CDR2 is SASEGT. This CDR3 has 14 residues.

This clone has a single count. The chain uses TRBV23-1 and TRBJ1-2, with D perhaps matching TRBD1 (6 bases). TRBV23-1 is filed as an ORF, its function uncertain. Deletions cut 7 bases from V and 4 bases from J, with 25 bases between. This CDR3 is 17 amino acids long. The CDR3 is CASTFTRQDSNLYGYTF. The CDR3 nucleotides read TGCGCCAGCACCTTCACCCGACAGGACTCTAATCTCTATGGCTACACCTTC.

The V call is TRBV4-1, the J call TRBJ2-7; TRBD2 might be the D (5 bases). The CDR3 has 14 residues. Between the trimmed V and J ends, which lost 4 bases and 3 bases, there was a span of 13 bases. The germline CDR1 and CDR2 sequences are MGHRA and YSYEKL. The CDR3 reads CASSRARDGYEQYF. CDR3 DNA: TGCGCCAGCAGCCGCGCGAGGGATGGCTACGAGCAGTACTTC.

This clone turned up a few times. This chain joins TRBV9 and TRBJ2-7; possible D gene TRBD2, 6 bases. This CDR3 is 14 amino acids long. V lost 0 bases and J 1 base, leaving 8 bases between the germline ends. The germline V gene encodes CDR1 SGDLS and CDR2 YYNGEE. The CDR3 bases are TGTGCCAGCAGCGTAGTGGGGGGATCCTACGAGCAGTACTTC. Amino acids: CASSVVGGSYEQYF.

V gene TRBV2 combines with J gene TRBJ2-7; 10 positions match TRBD2. Germline-derived CDR1 and CDR2 are SNHLY and FYNNEI. The CDR3 contains 15 residues. The trim removed 6 bases at V and 2 bases at J, leaving 7 bases unmatched. The DNA of the CDR3 is TGTGCCAGCAGGGCCCTAGCGGGGGTCACCTACGAGCAGTACTTC. Residues: CASRALAGVTYEQYF.